The 27 T cell receptor beta chains below all came from one sample that was sequenced in a study of blood T cell repertoires in COVID-19. Only in-frame clones appear in the TCRdb table, and some are missing; sequencing was by immunoSEQ multiplex PCR. The sample lists fewer than 250,000 clones; 86% were seen once. Source material: peripheral blood. These receptors all stem from a woman between 70 and 85 years old with acute or convalescent COVID-19.

The chain combines TRBV18 with TRBJ1-1; D is possibly TRBD1 (6 bases). The CDR3 has 15 amino acids. V was clipped by 0 bases and J by 0 bases, with 8 bases between them. CDR1 is KGHSH, CDR2 LQKENI, per germline. The chain's CDR3 is CASSPPSGVNTEAFF. CDR3 DNA sequence: TGTGCCAGCTCACCACCGTCAGGGGTGAACACTGAAGCTTTCTTT.

The chain carries TRBV13 and TRBJ2-2; D not resolved. The length of the CDR3 is 14 residues. Germline V gene lookup returns CDR1 PRHDT and CDR2 FYEKMQ (reference sequence). Between the trimmed V and J ends, which lost 3 bases and 2 bases, there was a span of 7 bases. The CDR3 region is CASSLAPNTGELFF. CDR3 sequence (DNA): TGTGCCAGCAGCTTGGCCCCCAACACCGGGGAGCTGTTTTTT. Complete variable domain (other parts from reference TRBV13 and TRBJ2-2): AAGVIQSPRHLIKEKRETATLKCYPIPRHDTVYWYQQGPGQDPQFLISFYEKMQSDKGSIPDRFSAQQFSDYHSELNMSSLELGDSALYFCASSLAPNTGELFFGEGSRLTVL.

This sequence joins TRBV5-4 and TRBJ2-1; a possible D gene is TRBD1 (5 bases). There are 15 residues in the CDR3. The ends were cut back, 4 bases at V and 2 bases at J, with 13 bases in the middle. CDR1 is SGHNT and CDR2 is YYREEE in the germline V gene (reference sequence). CDR3 nucleotides: TGTGCCAGCAGCCTGGGGTGGGGCACCTACAATGAGCAGTTCTTC. Translation: CASSLGWGTYNEQFF.

V and J are TRBV5-1 and TRBJ1-1, with D hard to call. Between the trimmed V and J ends, which lost 0 bases and 4 bases, there was a span of 16 bases. The CDR3 extends over 16 amino acids. Germline lookup yields CDR1 SGHRS and CDR2 YFSETQ. The CDR3 sequence is CASSLAGMDRFTEAFF. For the CDR3, the DNA is TGCGCCAGCAGCTTGGCGGGGATGGACCGATTCACTGAAGCTTTCTTT.

The genes are TRBV5-6 and TRBJ2-7, with 10 bases lining up with TRBD1. This CDR3 has 14 residues. CDR1 is SGHDT, CDR2 YYEEEE, per germline. With V trimmed by 6 bases and J by 2 bases, 5 bases remained unmatched. The CDR3 bases are TGTGCCAGCAACGTTGGACAGGGGGCCTACGAGCAGTACTTC. Amino acids: CASNVGQGAYEQYF.

The chain combines TRBV5-4 with TRBJ2-1; 12 bases are shared with TRBD2. In germline, CDR1 is SGHNT, CDR2 YYREEE (reference sequence). CDR3 size: 18 residues. The V gene end was trimmed by 4 bases and the J gene end by 0 bases; junction bases not matched to a gene: 8. The CDR3 reads CASSPGTSGWGSYNEQFF. The CDR3 nucleotides read TGTGCCAGCAGCCCCGGGACTAGCGGGTGGGGCTCCTACAATGAGCAGTTCTTC.

The V and J genes are TRBV2 and TRBJ1-2, with 7 positions matching TRBD1. Germline-derived CDR1 and CDR2 are SNHLY and FYNNEI. CDR3 size: 13 residues. Trimming took 1 base from V and 8 from J; bases not matched to a gene: 4. CDR3 coding DNA: TGTGCCAGCAGTGAAGTCCAGGGGGTGGGCTACACCTTC. The encoded protein is CASSEVQGVGYTF.

CDR3 nucleotides: TGCAGCGCTTCCGGTACAGGGTTTAGTGAAGCTTTCTTT. Translated, it gives CSASGTGFSEAFF. This sequence joins TRBV29-1 and TRBJ1-1, with a weak D call TRBD1 (6 bases). CDR1 is SQVTM and CDR2 is ANQGSEA in the germline V gene. The CDR3 totals 13 residues. V gave up 7 bases and J gave up 7 bases, with 19 bases separating them.

CDR3 residues: CASSQRAVGTDTQYF. CDR3 nucleotides: TGCGCCAGCAGCCAGAGGGCGGTAGGGACAGATACGCAGTATTTT. The chain joins TRBV4-1 to TRBJ2-3, with TRBD2 as a possible D gene (5 bases). V was shortened by 3 bases and J by 3 bases, with 13 bases between the two germline ends. Germline lookup yields CDR1 MGHRA and CDR2 YSYEKL. This CDR3 comprises 15 residues.

The V gene is TRBV3-1 (or the pseudogene TRBV3-2), the J gene TRBJ1-5; a weak D match, TRBD1 (5 bases). V lost 6 bases to trimming and J lost 6 bases, with 15 bases between them. The germline gives CDR1 LGHDT, CDR2 YNNKEL (reference sequence). This CDR3 region has 14 residues. CDR3 sequence (DNA): TGTGCCAGCAGTCACAGACAGAACGGTCAGCCCCAGCATTTT. It yields the protein CASSHRQNGQPQHF.

V is TRBV28 and J is TRBJ2-7; 7 bases match TRBD1. Trimming removed 6 bases from V and 2 bases from J; junction bases left unmatched: 7. CDR1 and CDR2 (germline): MDHEN, SYDVKM. The CDR3 loop spans 14 amino acids. The CDR3 spells CASSPTGEAYEQYF. For the CDR3, the DNA is TGTGCCAGCAGCCCCACAGGGGAAGCCTACGAGCAGTACTTC.

The genes are TRBV19 and TRBJ1-6, with 8 bases lining up with TRBD1. In germline, CDR1 is LNHDA, CDR2 SQIVND (reference sequence). The CDR3 sequence is 15 residues long. Trimming took 5 bases from V and 7 from J; bases not matched to a gene: 7. CDR3 sequence: CASSGRDRMNSPLHF. Written as DNA, the CDR3 is TGTGCCAGTAGTGGCCGGGACAGGATGAATTCACCCCTCCACTTT. Drawing the rest from reference TRBV19 and TRBJ1-6, the complete variable domain is DGGITQSPKYLFRKEGQNVTLSCEQNLNHDAMYWYRQDPGQGLRLIYYSQIVNDFQKGDIAEGYSVSREKKESFPLTVTSAQKNPTAFYLCASSGRDRMNSPLHFGNGTRLTVT.

This rearrangement joins TRBV5-1 to TRBJ1-2; D possibly corresponds to TRBD1 (6 bases). Trimming shortened V by 0 bases and J by 7 bases, and 16 bases separated the two germline ends. Germline CDR1 SGHRS, CDR2 YFSETQ. CDR3 length: 15 residues. CDR3 DNA: TGCGCCAGCAGCTTGGCCAGGACAGAGGGCCCTGGCTACACCTTC. Translation gives CASSLARTEGPGYTF.

This CDR3 reads CASSLGAVNTEAFF. The CDR3 bases are TGTGCCAGCAGCTTGGGGGCAGTTAACACTGAAGCTTTCTTT. The chain employs TRBV7-2 and TRBJ1-1; possible D gene TRBD1, 6 bases. Trimming left V 3 bases short and J 2 bases short, with 10 bases between. Germline assignment: CDR1 SGHTA and CDR2 FQGNSA. This CDR3 comprises 14 residues.

J is TRBJ1-6 and V is TRBV5-1, with 7 bases that match TRBD1. The CDR3 sequence is 15 residues long. CDR1 SGHRS and CDR2 YFSETQ come from the germline V gene. V lost 2 bases, J lost 7 bases, and 6 bases stayed unmatched. The CDR3 sequence: CASSLDRVGNSPLHF. In nucleotides, the CDR3 is TGCGCCAGCAGCTTAGACAGGGTGGGGAATTCACCCCTCCACTTT.

To note about this clone: Other DNA variants within this sample encode the same CDR3. This chain connects TRBV18 to TRBJ1-1; the D is unclear. CDR1 and CDR2 (germline): KGHSH, LQKENI. The CDR3 spans 12 residues. V was shortened by 1 base and J by 2 bases, with 2 bases between the two germline ends. CDR3 nucleotide sequence: TGTGCCAGCTCACCACTAAACACTGAAGCTTTCTTT. As protein: CASSPLNTEAFF.

This chain uses TRBV6-5 with TRBJ1-5; TRBD1 aligns across 7 bases. The trim removed 4 bases at V and 5 bases at J, leaving 11 bases unmatched. Germline V lookup: CDR1 MNHEY, CDR2 SVGAGI. This CDR3 has 16 residues. This CDR3 reads CASSSRGTAIHQPQHF. The CDR3 region has the DNA TGTGCCAGCAGTTCACGCGGGACAGCAATACATCAGCCCCAGCATTTT.

The chain is built from TRBV10-3 and TRBJ2-1, with a weak D call TRBD1 (5 bases). V was cut by 0 bases and J by 8 bases, with 11 bases left in between. CDR1 is ENHRY, CDR2 SYGVKD, per germline. The CDR3 contains 14 residues. CDR3 residues: CAISESIWGYEQFF. The CDR3 DNA reads as TGTGCCATCAGTGAGTCAATATGGGGCTATGAGCAGTTCTTC.

The count of this clone is one. V gene TRBV6-1 combines with J gene TRBJ2-1; 10 positions agree with TRBD2. Germline V CDR1 and CDR2: MNHNS, SASEGT. The CDR3 runs to 16 residues. The J segment lost 4 bases and the V segment lost 4 bases, leaving 7 bases of the junction unmatched. The CDR3 region has the DNA TGTGCCAGCAGTGGCCGGCTAGCGGGGGCTTACAATGAGCAGTTCTTC. It specifies CASSGRLAGAYNEQFF.

The CDR3 DNA is TGTGCCAGCAGCACAGGACTAGCGGGAGCCTACGAGCAGTACTTC. Translation: CASSTGLAGAYEQYF. This sequence joins TRBV5-4 and TRBJ2-7, with TRBD2 matching over 13 bases. This CDR3 has 15 residues. Germline values: CDR1 SGHNT, CDR2 YYREEE (reference sequence). V trimming: 4 bases; J trimming: 2 bases; junction bases outside the gene matches: 3.

The V and J genes are TRBV6-5 and TRBJ2-5; possibly TRBD2 for D (6 bases). The germline V gene has CDR1 MNHEY and CDR2 SVGAGI. V was trimmed by 2 bases and J by 5 bases, leaving 12 bases between them. This CDR3 is built from 14 residues. The CDR3, as DNA: TGTGCCAGCAGTTACGAAGGCGGGAAGGAGACCCAGTACTTC. It is translated as CASSYEGGKETQYF.

The chain carries TRBV3-1 (or the pseudogene TRBV3-2) and TRBJ1-3, with 10 nucleotides matching TRBD1. There are 13 residues in the CDR3. V lost 4 bases and J lost 8; bases outside the gene matches: 2. Germline V gene sequence: CDR1 LGHDT, CDR2 YNNKEL (reference sequence). CDR3 amino acids: CASSLGQGDTIYF. The CDR3 nucleotides read TGTGCCAGCAGCCTAGGACAGGGGGACACCATATATTTT.

This chain joins TRBV19 and TRBJ1-1; perhaps TRBD1 as D (5 bases). The V gene's germline CDR1 is LNHDA and CDR2 SQIVND (reference sequence). V shed 6 bases and J shed 5 bases, with 22 bases lying between them. This CDR3 comprises 16 residues. CDR3 sequence (DNA): TGTGCCAGTAGCCCGCCAGGGTTAAGGGCTGGGACTGAAGCTTTCTTT. Translated, it gives CASSPPGLRAGTEAFF.

The CDR3 loop is CAISETGKETQYF. The CDR3 DNA sequence: TGTGCCATCAGTGAGACAGGGAAAGAGACCCAGTACTTC. J is TRBJ2-5 and V is TRBV10-3; the D gene is possibly TRBD1 (6 bases). V was shortened by 2 bases and J by 3 bases, with 7 bases between the two germline ends. The CDR3 is 13 residues long. The germline V gene has CDR1 ENHRY and CDR2 SYGVKD.

The rearrangement joins TRBV5-4 to TRBJ2-5, with D possibly TRBD1 on 6 matching bases. Trimming cost V 0 bases and J 7 bases, with 22 bases left between them. Per germline, CDR1 SGHNT and CDR2 YYREEE (reference sequence). The CDR3 is made up of 17 amino acids. This CDR3 is CASSLEGDPAGRGTQYF. The CDR3 nucleotides read TGTGCCAGCAGCTTGGAGGGGGACCCCGCTGGAAGAGGGACCCAGTACTTC.

This chain uses TRBV5-4 with TRBJ1-2; 9 bases are shared with TRBD1. The CDR3 consists of 14 residues. Germline CDR1 reads SGHNT; CDR2 reads YYREEE (reference sequence). V shed 1 base, J shed 5 bases, and the junction held 3 bases outside the gene matches. The CDR3 region has the DNA TGTGCCAGCAGCTTGACCGGGACAGGGTATGGCTACACCTTC. Translated: CASSLTGTGYGYTF. The whole variable domain, filled in from reference TRBV5-4 and TRBJ1-2, reads ETGVTQSPTHLIKTRGQQVTLRCSSQSGHNTVSWYQQALGQGPQFIFQYYREEENGRGNFPPRFSGLQFPNYSSELNVNALELDDSALYLCASSLTGTGYGYTFGSGTRLTVV.

This chain links TRBV11-2 with TRBJ1-3; D may be TRBD1 (5 bases). The V end was cut by 5 bases, the J end by 0 bases, with 11 bases between. Germline V gene sequence: CDR1 SGHAT, CDR2 FQNNGV. This CDR3 has 15 residues. CDR3 loop: CASSRYRTSGNTIYF. The DNA of the CDR3 is TGTGCCAGCAGCCGCTACAGGACCTCTGGAAACACCATATATTTT.